Below are 17 T cell receptor beta chains sequenced from a single sample in a study of control samples from healthy donors and cancer patients. Sequencing used immunoSEQ multiplex PCR; TCRdb keeps in-frame clones, though not all of them. This table has about 410,000 clones, around nine tenths appearing once. The sample was PBMCs. The receptor set was obtained from a man between 40 and 49 years old with head and neck cancer.

V and J are TRBV5-1 and TRBJ2-7; D is unclear. Per germline, CDR1 SGHRS and CDR2 YFSETQ. Trimming stripped 3 bases from V and 2 bases from J, with 15 bases between. This CDR3 is built from 15 residues. The CDR3 DNA is TGCGCCAGCAGCTCAAGCCAAGGGTGGGCCTACGAGCAGTACTTC. This codes for CASSSSQGWAYEQYF.

The chain uses TRBV10-1 and TRBJ2-5, with D perhaps matching TRBD2 (5 bases). Trimming took 5 bases from V and 2 from J, leaving 9 bases between them. There are 13 residues in the CDR3. Germline CDR1 reads WNHNN; CDR2 reads SYGVQD (reference sequence). CDR3 coding DNA: TGCGCCAGCAGTCGGACTCCTCAAGAGACCCAGTACTTC. Protein sequence: CASSRTPQETQYF.

This chain uses TRBV7-2 with TRBJ1-5; D might be TRBD1 (6 bases). The CDR3 covers 19 residues. Germline-derived CDR1 and CDR2 are SGHTA and FQGNSA. With 0 bases removed from V and 0 bases from J, the gap between germline ends came to 18 bases. In DNA form, the CDR3 reads TGTGCCAGCAGCTTAGCGGAACAGGGTGAGGTGTATAGCAATCAGCCCCAGCATTTT. It encodes CASSLAEQGEVYSNQPQHF.

This sequence joins TRBV11-2 and TRBJ1-1; D not resolved. Trimming took 2 bases from V and 1 from J, leaving 5 bases between them. The CDR3 is 13 residues long. Germline values: CDR1 SGHAT, CDR2 FQNNGV. The CDR3 protein is CASSLSRNTEAFF. The DNA of the CDR3 is TGTGCCAGCAGCTTAAGCAGGAACACTGAAGCTTTCTTT. The full variable domain, its missing parts supplied by reference TRBV11-2 and TRBJ1-1, is EAGVAQSPRYKIIEKRQSVAFWCNPISGHATLYWYQQILGQGPKLLIQFQNNGVVDDSQLPKDRFSAERLKGVDSTLKIQPAKLEDSAVYLCASSLSRNTEAFFGQGTRLTVV.

The chain carries TRBV19 and TRBJ2-1; 9 bases agree with TRBD2. With V trimmed by 3 bases and J by 8 bases, 14 bases remained unmatched. CDR3 length: 17 amino acids. Germline lookup yields CDR1 LNHDA and CDR2 SQIVND (reference sequence). DNA of the CDR3: TGTGCCAGTAGTATGCAGGCTAGCGGGAATCCTGCGGATGAGCAGTTCTTC. The encoded protein is CASSMQASGNPADEQFF.

CDR3 nucleotides: TGTGCCAGCAGCTCCCACCCGGATATGTCGGATTCTAATCAGCCCCAGCATTTT. This translates into CASSSHPDMSDSNQPQHF. The chain recombines TRBV7-2 with TRBJ1-5; D unresolved. V was pared by 4 bases and J by 4 bases, with 23 bases between. Germline CDR1 and CDR2: SGHTA and FQGNSA. This CDR3 comprises 18 residues.

V is TRBV25-1 and J is TRBJ1-2; D is ambiguous. V was clipped by 3 bases and J by 8 bases, with 7 bases between them. Germline V gene data show CDR1 as MGHDK and CDR2 as SYGVNS. The CDR3 covers 11 residues. The CDR3 DNA reads as TGTGCCAGCAGTGATCCCCGGGGCTACACCTTC. It is translated as CASSDPRGYTF.

The V call is TRBV5-4, the J call TRBJ1-2, with D maybe TRBD1 (6 bases). CDR3 length: 13 residues. Germline V gene data show CDR1 as SGHNT and CDR2 as YYREEE (reference sequence). V was clipped by 5 bases and J by 3 bases, with 11 bases between them. DNA for the CDR3: TGTGCCAGCAGTGGGGGCAGTTACTATGGCTACACCTTC. Amino acids: CASSGGSYYGYTF. The complete variable domain, with remaining parts taken from reference TRBV5-4 and TRBJ1-2, reads ETGVTQSPTHLIKTRGQQVTLRCSSQSGHNTVSWYQQALGQGPQFIFQYYREEENGRGNFPPRFSGLQFPNYSSELNVNALELDDSALYLCASSGGSYYGYTFGSGTRLTVV.

The rearrangement links TRBV12-3 or TRBV12-4 to TRBJ1-2, with TRBD1 matching 8 bases. V gave up 6 bases and J gave up 6 bases; unmatched junction bases: 6. The CDR3 loop spans 13 amino acids. CDR3 coding DNA: TGTGCCAGCAGGCCGGGACAGGTGGATGGCTACACCTTC. This encodes CASRPGQVDGYTF.

The rearrangement joins TRBV5-4 to TRBJ2-7; 13 nucleotides line up with TRBD2. There are 15 residues in the CDR3. Germline V lookup: CDR1 SGHNT, CDR2 YYREEE (reference sequence). Trimming took 2 bases from V and 3 from J; bases not matched to a gene: 2. The CDR3 DNA reads TGTGCCAGCAGCTTTGGACTAGCGGGGGTCTACGAGCAGTACTTC. Residues: CASSFGLAGVYEQYF.

The chain couples TRBV18 to TRBJ2-7, with 9 nucleotides matching TRBD1. The CDR3 is 13 residues long. After removal of 2 bases from V and 6 bases from J, the junction contained 2 bases not matched to a gene. Per germline, CDR1 KGHSH and CDR2 LQKENI. The CDR3 is CASSPGTGFEQYF. In nucleotides, the CDR3 is TGTGCCAGCTCACCAGGGACAGGGTTCGAGCAGTACTTC.

The J gene is TRBJ2-7, the V gene TRBV24-1; 14 nucleotides line up with TRBD2. Losses at the gene ends were 2 bases for V and 8 bases for J; bases not matched to a gene: 10. The CDR3 sequence is 17 residues long. Germline CDR1 and CDR2: KGHDR and SFDVKD. CDR3 residues: CATSDSSPGLAGVQQYF. CDR3 DNA sequence: TGTGCCACCAGTGATTCTTCCCCGGGACTAGCGGGAGTGCAGCAGTACTTC.

A single count supports this clone. The rearrangement links TRBV4-2 to TRBJ1-1; D possibly corresponds to TRBD1 (5 bases). The V end lost 0 bases, the J end lost 4 bases, and 15 bases lay between the germline ends. This CDR3 spans 16 amino acids. Germline V lookup: CDR1 LGHNA, CDR2 YNFKEQ. The CDR3 DNA reads TGTGCCAGCAGCCAAGAGGGCCTTGGGGGGTCCACTGAAGCTTTCTTT. This translates into CASSQEGLGGSTEAFF.

The rearrangement joins TRBV11-2 to TRBJ1-1, with D maybe TRBD1 (5 bases). Trimming stripped 5 bases from V and 2 bases from J, with 15 bases between. The V gene's germline CDR1 is SGHAT and CDR2 FQNNGV. The CDR3 consists of 15 residues. The CDR3 here is CASSPGALANTEAFF. In DNA form, the CDR3 reads TGTGCCAGCAGCCCTGGGGCTTTGGCTAACACTGAAGCTTTCTTT.

The CDR3 reads CASSALNQDTQYF. In DNA form, the CDR3 reads TGTGCCAGCAGCGCGTTAAACCAAGACACCCAGTACTTC. The chain joins TRBV21-1 to TRBJ2-5. TRBV21-1 represents a pseudogene. The CDR3 is made up of 13 amino acids.

The V and J genes are TRBV19 and TRBJ2-5; 11 nucleotides align to TRBD2. V was pared by 7 bases and J by 2 bases, with 6 bases of the junction left unmatched. The CDR3 spans 15 residues. Germline V gene lookup returns CDR1 LNHDA and CDR2 SQIVND (reference sequence). CDR3 loop: CASTPRLAGQETQYF. The CDR3 nucleotides read TGTGCCAGTACACCTCGACTAGCGGGGCAAGAGACCCAGTACTTC.

This clone was seen once. The chain recombines TRBV11-1 with TRBJ1-1; TRBD1 agrees at 8 bases. The length of the CDR3 is 14 residues. The germline V gene has CDR1 SGHAT and CDR2 FQDESV (reference sequence). The V gene end was trimmed by 5 bases and the J gene end by 3 bases; junction bases not matched to a gene: 5. CDR3 protein: CASSINRGDTEAFF. The DNA of the CDR3 is TGTGCCAGCAGCATCAACAGGGGGGACACTGAAGCTTTCTTT.